These T cell receptor beta chains were read from a single sample in a study of cytomegalovirus exposure and HLA in healthy donors. Method: immunoSEQ multiplex PCR; TCRdb's copy keeps in-frame clones and lacks some. The data contain 150,000 to 200,000 clones, over 70% of them singletons. What was sequenced was PBMCs. The receptor source for this set is a man aged 18 to 30 in good health and CMV-seronegative. CDR3s include the opening cysteine and the closing phenylalanine or tryptophan. Each record gives: CDR3 protein, CDR3 DNA, D gene, clone size, V gene, J gene. D genes are given only for firm matches. Size is omitted from some rows. Given values are once, few, many or a class for expanded clones.

CASSPGGGFTEAFF	TGTGCCAGCAGCCCAGGGGGCGGGTTTACTGAAGCTTTCTTT	TRBD1	.	TRBV6-1	TRBJ1-1
CSVVGWRETQYF	TGCAGCGTTGTAGGCTGGAGAGAGACCCAGTACTTC	.	.	TRBV29-1	TRBJ2-5
CASSLSAGGPNNEQFF	TGTGCCAGCAGCTTGTCGGCGGGAGGGCCGAACAATGAGCAGTTCTTC	TRBD2	.	TRBV5-4	TRBJ2-1
CASSLDQGAITEAFF	TGTGCCAGCAGCTTAGATCAGGGGGCAATCACTGAAGCTTTCTTT	TRBD1	.	TRBV7-8	TRBJ1-1
CAWAQSSNEKLFF	TGTGCCTGGGCACAATCGTCTAATGAAAAACTGTTTTTT	.	.	TRBV30	TRBJ1-4
CASSGGMGTEAFF	TGCGCCAGCAGTGGAGGGATGGGCACTGAAGCTTTCTTT	.	.	TRBV10-2	TRBJ1-1
CSDGQGFSRTQYF	TGCAGCGATGGACAGGGGTTCAGTCGTACGCAGTATTTT	TRBD1	.	TRBV29-1	TRBJ2-3
CASSPQEAYEQYF	TGTGCCAGCAGCCCTCAGGAGGCCTACGAGCAGTACTTC	.	.	TRBV7-6	TRBJ2-7
CASRTRGRNTEAFF	TGTGCCAGCAGGACGAGGGGGCGGAACACTGAAGCTTTCTTT	TRBD1	few	TRBV6-6	TRBJ1-1
CASSGIAGSSYNEQFF	TGTGCCAGCAGCGGGATTGCAGGGTCCTCCTACAATGAGCAGTTCTTC	.	.	TRBV5-4	TRBJ2-1
CASSVSPLPAGQLAVYNEQFF	TGTGCCAGCAGCGTATCCCCTCTACCTGCGGGACAGTTGGCGGTCTACAATGAGCAGTTCTTC	.	.	TRBV9	TRBJ2-1
CASGGLYGELFF	TGTGCTAGTGGGGGACTCTACGGGGAGCTGTTTTTT	.	.	TRBV12-5	TRBJ2-2
CASSLVSPSSEAFF	TGTGCCAGCAGCTTAGTTTCCCCGTCCTCTGAAGCTTTCTTT	.	.	TRBV7-9	TRBJ1-1
CASSLFLSGGIEKLFF	TGTGCCAGCAGCTTGTTCCTTTCAGGGGGAATTGAAAAACTGTTTTTT	TRBD1	.	TRBV5-6	TRBJ1-4
CASRTDRGRNEQFF	TGTGCCAGCAGGACGGACAGGGGGCGCAATGAGCAGTTCTTC	TRBD1	.	TRBV6-5	TRBJ2-1
CASSLLTGNTEAFF	TGTGCCAGCAGTTTATTGACGGGGAACACTGAAGCTTTCTTT	.	.	TRBV27	TRBJ1-1
CASRELSSGGAWFF	TGTGCCAGCAGGGAGCTGTCTAGCGGGGGGGCGTGGTTCTTC	TRBD2	.	TRBV27	TRBJ2-1
CASSPIGGFSYNEQFF	TGTGCCAGCAGTCCGATCGGGGGATTCTCCTACAATGAGCAGTTCTTC	.	.	TRBV27	TRBJ2-1
CASSGRGYTF	TGTGCCAGCAGCGGGAGAGGCTACACCTTC	.	once	TRBV5-8	TRBJ1-2
CASSFNFRGEAFF	TGTGCCAGCAGCTTTAATTTTCGGGGTGAAGCTTTCTTT	.	.	TRBV11-2	TRBJ1-1